These T cell receptor beta chains were read from a single sample in a study of blood T cell repertoires in COVID-19. TCRdb's copy holds only in-frame clones and misses some; the assay was immunoSEQ multiplex PCR. The data contain hundreds of thousands of clones, 86% of them singletons. The sample was peripheral blood. These receptors originate from a woman in her 70s with COVID-19, enrolled during active disease. CDR3s include the opening cysteine and the closing phenylalanine or tryptophan. The D gene is left open where the match is weak. Not all rows give a size; the values are once, few, many and, for expanded clones, a class.

clone_size | d_call | j_call | v_call | cdr3_length | cdr3_nt | cdr3_aa
NA | NA | TRBJ1-5 | TRBV28 | 15 | TGTGCCAGCAGGTCACAGGGCATAGGGGGGGGGCCCCAGCATTTT | CASRSQGIGGGPQHF
many | NA | TRBJ2-1 | TRBV21-1 | 15 | TGTGCCAGCAGCAAAGGACCCCTCGGGAACAATGAGCAGTTCTTC | CASSKGPLGNNEQFF
NA | NA | TRBJ2-2 | TRBV28 | 11 | TGTGCCAGCAGTTCGAGGGGGGAGCTGTTTTTT | CASSSRGELFF
NA | NA | TRBJ2-1 | TRBV24-1 | 11 | TGTGCCACCAGGGGCCACAATGAGCAGTTCTTC | CATRGHNEQFF
NA | TRBD1 | TRBJ1-1 | TRBV7-9 | 14 | TGTGCCAGCAGCACGGACAGGGGGAACACTGAAGCTTTCTTT | CASSTDRGNTEAFF
NA | TRBD1 | TRBJ1-2 | TRBV24-1 | 18 | TGTGCCACCAGTGATTCCCGGGACAGGGTAGAAAAAGACTATGGCTACACCTTC | CATSDSRDRVEKDYGYTF
NA | TRBD1 | TRBJ2-3 | TRBV7-3 | 16 | TGTGCCAGCAGCCCTAAGACAGGGGTTGTCACAGATACGCAGTATTTT | CASSPKTGVVTDTQYF
NA | TRBD2 | TRBJ2-2 | TRBV2 | 14 | TGTGCCAGCAGTTTACTAGCGGGGGGTGGGGAGCTGTTTTTT | CASSLLAGGGELFF
few | TRBD1 | TRBJ1-1 | TRBV6-5 | 14 | TGTGCCAGCAGCCTCACAGGGGAGAACACTGAAGCTTTCTTT | CASSLTGENTEAFF
few | NA | TRBJ2-2 | TRBV7-2 | 15 | TGTGCCAGCAGCTTAGTGTCAGGGAACACCGGGGAGCTGTTTTTT | CASSLVSGNTGELFF
once | NA | TRBJ2-1 | TRBV28 | 13 | TGTGCCAGCAGTTTAGGCAGGGTAGCTGAGCAGTTCTTC | CASSLGRVAEQFF
NA | TRBD1 | TRBJ2-7 | TRBV5-6 | 13 | TGTGCCAGCAGCAAGGGGACAGGGAGCGAGCAGTACTTC | CASSKGTGSEQYF
once | TRBD1 | TRBJ2-2 | TRBV27 | 15 | TGTGCCAGCAGTCCGAGGACAGGGGGCACCGGGGAGCTGTTTTTT | CASSPRTGGTGELFF
NA | NA | TRBJ1-1 | TRBV4-3 | 16 | TGCGCCAGCAGCCAAGATGGGGGGTTTAGGAACACTGAAGCTTTCTTT | CASSQDGGFRNTEAFF
once | NA | TRBJ2-1 | TRBV2 | 14 | TGTGCCAGCAGTGAGGGGGGGGCCGGTAATGAGCAGTTCTTC | CASSEGGAGNEQFF
NA | TRBD1 | TRBJ2-1 | TRBV24-1 | 15 | TGTGCCACCAGTGACGCCAGACAGGGGGACAATGAGCAGTTCTTC | CATSDARQGDNEQFF
NA | TRBD1 | TRBJ2-2 | TRBV29-1 | 12 | TGCAGCGTAGGGACAGGCCCCGGGGAGCTGTTTTTT | CSVGTGPGELFF
NA | NA | TRBJ1-2 | TRBV2 | 10 | TGTGCCAGCAAGGGGGATGGCTACACCTTC | CASKGDGYTF
NA | TRBD2 | TRBJ2-2 | TRBV4-1 | 16 | TGCGCCAGCAGCTTCCGACTAGCGGGGGGCACCGGGGAGCTGTTTTTT | CASSFRLAGGTGELFF